The entry that follows covers one T cell receptor beta chain sequence. The sample comes from a study of shared clonotypes between healthy human individuals. Clones were sequenced by immunoSEQ multiplex PCR, and TCRdb holds only the in-frame ones, with some missing. The table shows fewer than 1.4 million clones, with approximately 80% occurring only once. With 6 bases clipped from V and 4 bases from J, the junction kept 13 bases outside the gene matches. The CDR3 runs to 17 residues. Germline V gives CDR1 MDHEN, CDR2 SYDVKM. Sequences were obtained from memory CD4+ T cells from PBMCs. Noted subset: CD45RA-negative fraction. The chain carries TRBV28 and TRBJ1-2; 11 bases match TRBD1. The TCR sequence derives from a man aged 18 to 35 in good health. Some clones in this sample may be carry-over from other donors' samples. In DNA, the CDR3 is TGTGCCAGCAGGATACGGACAGGGGGCCTACGAAGCTATGGCTACACCTTC. Protein product: CASRIRTGGLRSYGYTF.